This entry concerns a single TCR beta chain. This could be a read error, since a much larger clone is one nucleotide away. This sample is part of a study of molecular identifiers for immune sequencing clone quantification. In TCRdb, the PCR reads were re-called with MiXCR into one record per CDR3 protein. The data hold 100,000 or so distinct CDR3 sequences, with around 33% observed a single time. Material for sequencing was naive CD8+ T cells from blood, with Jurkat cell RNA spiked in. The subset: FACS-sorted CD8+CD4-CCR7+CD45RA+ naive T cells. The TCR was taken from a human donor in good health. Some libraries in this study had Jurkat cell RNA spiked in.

The CDR3 coding sequence is TGCAGCATTGAAGGGCGGGGACTAGCGGGAGTTTGGCATACAGATACGCAGTATTTT. Its translation is CSIEGRGLAGVWHTDTQYF. The V and J genes are TRBV29-1 and TRBJ2-3; 14 nucleotides agree with TRBD2. This CDR3 comprises 19 residues. Germline V lookup: CDR1 SQVTM, CDR2 ANQGSEA.